One sample yielded the 25 T cell receptor beta chains listed below, sequenced in a study of regulatory T cells in long-lasting Graves disease. Relying on iRepertoire HTBI primers and Arm-PCR of CDR3 regions, the team built TCR beta libraries. Via MiXCR, TCRdb re-called the multiplex PCR reads, giving one row per CDR3 protein. The table has about 460,000 distinct CDR3 sequences, 14% seen once. The time point is: newly diagnosed GD, antithyroid drugs for less than 3 months. The authors made the TCR library using RNA they extracted from PBMCs. These data were also reused for a study on T cells in Graves' hyperthyroidism and ophthalmopathy.

The sample consisted of peripheral blood mononuclear cells (PBMCs), taken at new diagnosis, from a patient treated with antithyroid drugs. The source is a woman aged 50 to 60 with Graves disease.

This clonotype came up many times. The rearrangement uses TRBV5-4 and TRBJ1-1; 9 positions agree with TRBD1. V shed 4 bases, J shed 3 bases, and the junction held 7 bases outside the gene matches. CDR1 and CDR2 from the germline V gene are SGHNT and YYREEE (reference sequence). The CDR3 is 15 amino acids. The CDR3 sequence: CASSRTGGADTEAFF. The CDR3 DNA follows: TGTGCCAGCAGCCGAACAGGGGGCGCAGACACTGAAGCTTTCTTT.

This clonotype was observed a handful of times. The genes are TRBV25-1 and TRBJ1-5; tentative D call: TRBD1 (5 bases). There are 15 residues in the CDR3. Trimming removed 3 bases at V and 2 bases at J, with 11 bases between. Germline V gives CDR1 MGHDK, CDR2 SYGVNS. CDR3 sequence reads: CASSEPGPGNQPQHF. Written as DNA, the CDR3 is TGTGCCAGCAGTGAGCCGGGACCGGGCAATCAGCCCCAGCATTTT.

This chain's CDR3 is CASSFSGSSYNEQYF. The CDR3 DNA reads TGTGCCAGCAGCTTTAGCGGGAGCTCCTACAATGAGCAGTACTTC. The chain joins TRBV13 to TRBJ2-7; 9 bases are shared with TRBD2. From germline, CDR1 is PRHDT and CDR2 FYEKMQ (reference sequence). V lost 3 bases and J lost 7; bases outside the gene matches: 10. CDR3 size: 15 residues.

The rearrangement links TRBV7-9 to TRBJ2-1, with 14 bases matching TRBD2. From germline, CDR1 is SEHNR and CDR2 FQNEAQ (reference sequence). This CDR3 comprises 15 residues. Germline trimming cut 6 bases from V and 9 bases from J; bases unmatched to any gene: 7. The CDR3 region has the DNA TGTGCCAGCAGTCCCATGGGACTAGCGGGAGCTGAGCAGTTCTTC. Translating gives CASSPMGLAGAEQFF.

This clonotype occurred many times. The chain has TRBV28 and TRBJ2-7; D not certain. Between the trimmed V and J ends, which lost 2 bases and 5 bases, there was a span of 13 bases. Per the germline V gene, CDR1 is MDHEN and CDR2 is SYDVKM. CDR3 size: 14 residues. CDR3 DNA sequence: TGTGCCAGCAGTTTACCCATCGCAGGAGACGAGCAGTACTTC. Its translation is CASSLPIAGDEQYF.

As to this clonotype: A junction end diverges from the germline sequence, so it may reflect a read error. The chain is built from TRBV11-2 and TRBJ2-7; 10 bases are shared with TRBD1. The germline V gene encodes CDR1 SGHAT and CDR2 FQNNGV. CDR3 length equals 15 residues. The chain's CDR3 is CASSTEGTGAYGQYF. CDR3 sequence (DNA): TGTGCCAGCAGTACGGAAGGGACAGGGGCATACGGGCAGTACTTC.

This clonotype has ten or more counts. This rearrangement joins TRBV18 to TRBJ1-1; D gene ambiguous. This CDR3 has 13 residues. The V end lost 3 bases, the J end lost 4 bases, and 9 bases lay between the germline ends. The germline CDR1 and CDR2 sequences are KGHSH and LQKENI. In DNA form, the CDR3 reads TGTGCCAGCTCACCCTCCTGGGGCACTGAAGCTTTCTTT. This sequence encodes CASSPSWGTEAFF.

The table lists this clonotype with many counts. The chain joins TRBV9 to TRBJ2-7, with a weak D call TRBD2 (5 bases). Germline values: CDR1 SGDLS, CDR2 YYNGEE. The CDR3 is 15 residues long. The V gene lost 1 base and the J gene lost 4 bases, with 15 bases spanning the gap. CDR3 region: CASSVSSSEGYEQYF. CDR3 DNA: TGTGCCAGCAGCGTATCAAGCTCCGAGGGATACGAGCAGTACTTC.

The V gene is TRBV7-9, the J gene TRBJ2-6; 8 nucleotides agree with TRBD1. Germline loops: CDR1 SEHNR, CDR2 FQNEAQ (reference sequence). CDR3 length: 19 residues. The trim removed 5 bases at V and 2 bases at J, leaving 14 bases unmatched. This CDR3 reads CASSPKKDRGVTGANVLTF. As DNA, the CDR3 is TGTGCCAGCAGCCCGAAAAAAGACAGGGGTGTAACTGGGGCCAACGTCCTGACTTTC.

This rearrangement joins TRBV5-4 to TRBJ1-1; D call uncertain. CDR1 and CDR2 (germline): SGHNT, YYREEE (reference sequence). With 3 bases removed from V and 0 bases from J, the gap between germline ends came to 18 bases. The CDR3 extends over 17 amino acids. The CDR3 DNA follows: TGTGCCAGCAGCTCCCCCAACGGACCTACCATGAACACTGAAGCTTTCTTT. Its translation: CASSSPNGPTMNTEAFF.

Only a few counts were recorded for this clonotype. V usage is TRBV27 and J usage is TRBJ2-1; possibly TRBD2 for D (7 bases). Germline loops: CDR1 MNHEY, CDR2 SMNVEV (reference sequence). With 1 base removed from V and 1 base from J, the gap between germline ends came to 20 bases. There are 19 residues in the CDR3. CDR3 residues: CASSLLGAARESSYNEQFF. CDR3 nucleotides: TGTGCCAGCAGTTTATTGGGGGCCGCGCGGGAGAGTTCCTACAATGAGCAGTTCTTC.

This clonotype was observed a few times. This clone may be a read error of a much larger clone one base away. A read error is likely, as this CDR3 ends without the conserved phenylalanine or tryptophan. V and J are TRBV12-3 or TRBV12-4 and TRBJ1-4; tentative D call: TRBD1 (6 bases). Trimming removed 1 base from V and 10 bases from J, with 16 bases in between. This CDR3 comprises 15 residues. This CDR3 is CASSLGEGGIGKLFS. DNA of the CDR3: TGTGCCAGCAGTTTAGGGGAGGGGGGGATTGGAAAACTGTTTTCT.

This clonotype was counted ten times or more. This rearrangement joins TRBV12-3 or TRBV12-4 to TRBJ2-7; unclear D gene. CDR3 size: 13 residues. The V end lost 8 bases, the J end lost 6 bases, and 17 bases lay between the germline ends. CDR3: CASARSMDSEQYF. In nucleotides, the CDR3 is TGTGCCAGCGCCCGCTCGATGGATTCCGAGCAGTACTTC.

The table lists this clonotype with many counts. CDR3: CASSSLAGGPGNEQFF. CDR3 in DNA: TGTGCCAGCAGCTCCCTAGCGGGAGGGCCGGGGAATGAGCAGTTCTTC. The V call is TRBV7-9, the J call TRBJ2-1, with TRBD2 matching over 12 bases. The CDR3 covers 16 residues. Trimming took 4 bases from V and 7 from J; bases not matched to a gene: 8. CDR1 and CDR2 (germline): SEHNR, FQNEAQ (reference sequence).

Details on this clonotype: A much larger clone differs from this one at a single base, so this may be a read error. V gene TRBV28 combines with J gene TRBJ1-4; unclear D gene. The CDR3 is made up of 16 amino acids. CDR1 is MDHEN, CDR2 SYDVKM, per germline. Trimming took 6 bases from V and 2 from J, leaving 16 bases between them. The CDR3 DNA reads TGTGCCAGCAGCCCTCTGGGAGGGTCGACTAATGAAAAACTGTTTTTT. Translated, it gives CASSPLGGSTNEKLFF.

This chain uses TRBV19 with TRBJ2-3, with 7 bases matching TRBD1. This CDR3 region has 13 residues. V lost 9 bases and J lost 0; bases outside the gene matches: 3. CDR1 is LNHDA, CDR2 SQIVND, per germline (reference sequence). The CDR3 here is CASTGASTDTQYF. DNA for the CDR3: TGTGCCAGCACAGGGGCTAGCACAGATACGCAGTATTTT.

This clonotype was counted at least ten times. The CDR3 DNA follows: TGCGCCAGCAGCTGGTGGGGGACAGGGGTCGCAGATACGCAGTATTTT. It codes for CASSWWGTGVADTQYF. V is TRBV5-1 and J is TRBJ2-3; 10 bases align to TRBD1. The germline gives CDR1 SGHRS, CDR2 YFSETQ. This CDR3 is built from 16 residues. With V trimmed by 3 bases and J by 4 bases, 8 bases remained unmatched.

Remarks on this clonotype: A read error may be the cause here, since a much bigger clone is one base away. Likely a read error: the CDR3 ends without its conserved phenylalanine or tryptophan. This sequence joins TRBV14 and TRBJ2-5; the match to TRBD1 covers 9 bases. With V trimmed by 4 bases and J by 5 bases, 11 bases remained unmatched. The CDR3 is 16 amino acids. Germline lookup yields CDR1 SGHDN and CDR2 FVKESK. CDR3 nucleotides: TGTGCCAGCAGCCCTGGGACAGGGCTTTCTTTTGAGACCCAGTACCTC. Residues: CASSPGTGLSFETQYL.

This clonotype was found many times. The rearrangement joins TRBV5-1 to TRBJ2-7, with D possibly called TRBD1 or TRBD2 (6 bases each). The CDR3 is 13 amino acids. Trimming took off 0 bases at V and 6 bases at J, with 10 bases between the two ends. Germline V gene sequence: CDR1 SGHRS, CDR2 YFSETQ. The CDR3 protein is CASSLEQGGEQYF. The CDR3 coding sequence is TGCGCCAGCAGCTTGGAACAGGGAGGCGAGCAGTACTTC.

The genes are TRBV20-1 and TRBJ1-5; D is unclear. The CDR3 has 12 residues. V gave up 3 bases and J gave up 6 bases, with 9 bases separating them. Germline CDR1 reads DFQATT; CDR2 reads SNEGSKA (reference sequence). CDR3 sequence reads: CSASRPSQPQHF. The CDR3 DNA follows: TGCAGTGCTAGCAGGCCAAGTCAGCCCCAGCATTTT.

The chain couples TRBV5-6 to TRBJ2-3; maybe TRBD2 (7 bases). The CDR3 length is 16 residues. V lost 1 base and J 4 bases, leaving 16 bases between the germline ends. The germline gives CDR1 SGHDT, CDR2 YYEEEE. The CDR3 DNA sequence: TGTGCCAGCAGCTTGATGCTCCAGGGGAGGGCAGATACGCAGTATTTT. Translation gives CASSLMLQGRADTQYF.

This clonotype was seen repeatedly, ten times or more. The J gene is TRBJ2-7, the V gene TRBV29-1, with TRBD2 matching over 13 bases. CDR1 and CDR2 from the germline V gene are SQVTM and ANQGSEA. The CDR3 is 13 residues long. With V trimmed by 6 bases and J by 2 bases, 1 base remained unmatched. This chain's CDR3 is CSVGTSGTYEQYF. CDR3 nucleotides: TGCAGCGTCGGGACTAGCGGGACCTACGAGCAGTACTTC.

The sample holds a few counts of this clonotype. This rearrangement joins TRBV5-4 to TRBJ2-3; 9 bases align to TRBD2. J was trimmed by 7 bases and V by 0 bases; bases with no gene match: 6. The CDR3 consists of 15 residues. Germline CDR1 SGHNT, CDR2 YYREEE (reference sequence). CDR3 in amino acids: CASSLGPSGTNTQYF. The CDR3 DNA follows: TGTGCCAGCAGCTTGGGCCCTAGCGGGACAAATACGCAGTATTTT.

The V gene is TRBV18, the J gene TRBJ1-1; D ambiguous. The CDR3 length is 14 residues. The V end was cut by 1 base, the J end by 2 bases, with 8 bases between. Germline CDR1 KGHSH, CDR2 LQKENI. The CDR3 protein is CASSPLSLNTEAFF. The CDR3 DNA sequence: TGTGCCAGCTCACCACTTAGCTTAAACACTGAAGCTTTCTTT.

In its sample, this clonotype was seen many times. This chain joins TRBV18 and TRBJ2-7; 8 nucleotides match TRBD2. The CDR3 sequence is 14 residues long. CDR1 is KGHSH, CDR2 LQKENI, per germline. V lost 8 bases, J lost 1 base, and 7 bases stayed unmatched. CDR3 DNA sequence: TGTGCCAGCAGCCCCCGGGGGGGATCCTACGAGCAGTACTTC. Translated: CASSPRGGSYEQYF. Full variable domain (missing parts from reference TRBV18 and TRBJ2-7): NAGVMQNPRHLVRRRGQEARLRCSPMKGHSHVYWYRQLPEEGLKFMVYLQKENIIDESGMPKERFSAEFPKEGPSILRIQQVVRGDSAAYFCASSPRGGSYEQYFGPGTRLTVT.